Sequencing of this T cell receptor beta chain was carried out in a study of blood T cell repertoires in COVID-19. For the study at large: The United States, Italy and Spain were the sources of the acute and convalescent COVID-19 samples. In each case, the material was cDNA or gDNA derived from T cells, B-cell-depleted T cells, or PBMCs.

A single count supports this clone. Per the authors' pipeline: Reference gene primers were amplified, and this amplification served to estimate nucleated cell counts. The data were produced by immunoSEQ multiplex PCR, yet TCRdb's version contains in-frame clones alone and is incomplete. V and J calls plus clone size are reproduced from that table; the DNA served to infer D and trimming. Of about 250,000 clones listed, approximately 83% were seen once; the top ten hold over 7.5%. Germline CDR1 MNHEY, CDR2 SVGAGI. Trimming took off 5 bases at V and 7 bases at J, with 21 bases between the two ends. CDR3 length: 15 residues.

Specimen: peripheral blood. V usage is TRBV6-5 and J usage is TRBJ2-7, with D hard to call. This receptor was taken from a man of 80 years or more with acute or convalescent COVID-19. Here the CDR3 DNA reads TGTGCCAGCAGTCAGATTGGTGGAGCCACGGGTGAGCAGTACTTC. It translates to CASSQIGGATGEQYF.